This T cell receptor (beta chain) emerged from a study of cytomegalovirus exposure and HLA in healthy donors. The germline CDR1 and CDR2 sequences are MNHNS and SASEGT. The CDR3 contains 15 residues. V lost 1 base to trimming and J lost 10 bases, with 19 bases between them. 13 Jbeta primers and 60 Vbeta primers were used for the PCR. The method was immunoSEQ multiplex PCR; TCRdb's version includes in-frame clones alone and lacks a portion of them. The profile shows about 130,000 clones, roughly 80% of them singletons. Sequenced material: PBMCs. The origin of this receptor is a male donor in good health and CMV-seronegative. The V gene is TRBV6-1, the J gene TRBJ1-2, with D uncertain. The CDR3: CASSEGRMMALDYTF. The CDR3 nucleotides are TGTGCCAGCAGTGAAGGACGGATGATGGCACTAGACTACACCTTC.